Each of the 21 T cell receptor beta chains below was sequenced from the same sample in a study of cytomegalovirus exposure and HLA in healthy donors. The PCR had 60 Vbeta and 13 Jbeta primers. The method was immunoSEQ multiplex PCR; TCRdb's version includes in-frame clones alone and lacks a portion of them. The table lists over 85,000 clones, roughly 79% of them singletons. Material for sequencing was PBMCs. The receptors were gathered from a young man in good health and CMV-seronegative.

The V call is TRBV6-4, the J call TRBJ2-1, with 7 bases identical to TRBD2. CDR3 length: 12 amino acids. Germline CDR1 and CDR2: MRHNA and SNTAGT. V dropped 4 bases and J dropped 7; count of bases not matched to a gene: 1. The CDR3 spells CASSAGGNEQFF. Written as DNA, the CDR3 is TGTGCCAGCAGTGCGGGGGGTAATGAGCAGTTCTTC.

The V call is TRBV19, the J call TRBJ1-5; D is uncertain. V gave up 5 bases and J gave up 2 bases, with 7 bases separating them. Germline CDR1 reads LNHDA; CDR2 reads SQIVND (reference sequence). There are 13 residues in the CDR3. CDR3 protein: CASSYRGNQPQHF. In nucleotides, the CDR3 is TGTGCCAGTAGTTACAGAGGCAATCAGCCCCAGCATTTT.

The CDR3, as DNA: TGCGCCAGCAGCTTGAATACGGACAGCCTCTATGGCTACACCTTC. It is translated as CASSLNTDSLYGYTF. The chain recombines TRBV5-1 with TRBJ1-2, with TRBD1 as a possible D gene (6 bases). CDR1 SGHRS and CDR2 YFSETQ come from the germline V gene. V lost 1 base, J lost 4 bases, and 14 bases lay in between. The CDR3 is 15 residues long.

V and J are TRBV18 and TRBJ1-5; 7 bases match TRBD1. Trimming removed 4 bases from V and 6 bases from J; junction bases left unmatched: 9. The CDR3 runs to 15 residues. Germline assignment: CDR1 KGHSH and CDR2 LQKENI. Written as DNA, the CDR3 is TGTGCCAGCTCACTACAGACAGGGCCCGGTCAGCCCCAGCATTTT. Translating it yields CASSLQTGPGQPQHF.

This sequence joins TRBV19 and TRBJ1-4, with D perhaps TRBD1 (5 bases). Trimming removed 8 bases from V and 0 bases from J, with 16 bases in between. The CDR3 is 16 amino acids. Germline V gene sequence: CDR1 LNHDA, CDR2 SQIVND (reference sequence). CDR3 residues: CASQTGPLATNEKLFF. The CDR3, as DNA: TGTGCCAGTCAAACAGGCCCGCTTGCAACTAATGAAAAACTGTTTTTT.

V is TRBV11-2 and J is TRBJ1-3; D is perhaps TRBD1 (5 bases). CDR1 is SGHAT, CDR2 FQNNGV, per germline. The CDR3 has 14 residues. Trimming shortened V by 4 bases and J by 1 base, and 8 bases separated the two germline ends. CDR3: CASSSRQSGNTIYF. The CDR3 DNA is TGTGCCAGCAGCTCCCGACAGTCTGGAAACACCATATATTTT.

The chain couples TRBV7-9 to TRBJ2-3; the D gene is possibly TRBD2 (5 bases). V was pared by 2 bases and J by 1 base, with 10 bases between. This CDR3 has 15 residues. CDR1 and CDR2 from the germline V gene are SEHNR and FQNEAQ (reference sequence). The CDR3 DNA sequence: TGTGCCAGCAGCTTATCGTTGGAGGGCACAGATACGCAGTATTTT. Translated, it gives CASSLSLEGTDTQYF.

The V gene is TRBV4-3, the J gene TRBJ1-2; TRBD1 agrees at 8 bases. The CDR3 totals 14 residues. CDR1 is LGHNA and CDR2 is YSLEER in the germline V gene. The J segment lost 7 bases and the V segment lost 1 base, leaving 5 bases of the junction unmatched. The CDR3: CASSQARTGFGYTF. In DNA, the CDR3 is TGCGCCAGCAGCCAAGCCCGGACAGGGTTTGGCTACACCTTC.

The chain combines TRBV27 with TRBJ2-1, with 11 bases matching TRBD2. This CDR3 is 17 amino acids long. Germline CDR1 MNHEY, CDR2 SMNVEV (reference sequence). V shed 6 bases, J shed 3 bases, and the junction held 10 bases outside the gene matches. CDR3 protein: CASSRSGGAVVYNEQFF. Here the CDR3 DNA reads TGTGCCAGCAGCCGTAGCGGGGGGGCTGTCGTCTACAATGAGCAGTTCTTC.

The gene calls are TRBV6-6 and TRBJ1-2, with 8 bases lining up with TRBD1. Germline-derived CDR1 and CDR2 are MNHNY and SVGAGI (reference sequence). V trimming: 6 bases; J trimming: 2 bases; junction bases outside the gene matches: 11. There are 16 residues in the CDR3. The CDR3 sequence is CASSSGQGVVNYGYTF. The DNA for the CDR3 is TGTGCCAGCAGCTCCGGACAGGGCGTAGTGAACTATGGCTACACCTTC.

The CDR3 sequence is CASSSTSGQETQYF. CDR3 nucleotides: TGTGCCAGCAGCTCTACTAGCGGCCAAGAGACCCAGTACTTC. V and J are TRBV7-2 and TRBJ2-5; 8 bases map to TRBD2. The V and J ends lost 4 bases and 1 base, in that order; junction bases with no gene match: 2. The CDR3 runs 14 residues. CDR1 is SGHTA and CDR2 is FQGNSA in the germline V gene.

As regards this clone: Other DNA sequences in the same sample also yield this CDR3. The CDR3: CASSFGNIGDVGLRETQYF. CDR3 DNA: TGCGCCAGCAGCTTCGGAAATATAGGGGATGTTGGTTTGCGGGAGACCCAGTACTTC. V and J are TRBV5-1 and TRBJ2-5, with D possibly being TRBD1 (5 bases). V shed 2 bases and J shed 5 bases, with 28 bases lying between them. Germline loops: CDR1 SGHRS, CDR2 YFSETQ. The CDR3 sequence is 19 residues long.

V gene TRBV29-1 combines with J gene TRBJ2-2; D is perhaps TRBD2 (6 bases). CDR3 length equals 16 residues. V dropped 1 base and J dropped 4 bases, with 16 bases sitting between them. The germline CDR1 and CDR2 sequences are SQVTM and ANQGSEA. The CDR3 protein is CSVEVAEGRITGELFF. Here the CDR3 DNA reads TGCAGCGTTGAAGTAGCGGAGGGCCGAATCACCGGGGAGCTGTTTTTT.

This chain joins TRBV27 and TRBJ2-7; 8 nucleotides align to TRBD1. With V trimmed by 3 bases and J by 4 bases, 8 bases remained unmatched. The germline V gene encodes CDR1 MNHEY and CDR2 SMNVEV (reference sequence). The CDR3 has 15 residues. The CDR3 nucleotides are TGTGCCAGCAGTTTGGCTCAGGGGGCTTATTACGAGCAGTACTTC. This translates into CASSLAQGAYYEQYF.

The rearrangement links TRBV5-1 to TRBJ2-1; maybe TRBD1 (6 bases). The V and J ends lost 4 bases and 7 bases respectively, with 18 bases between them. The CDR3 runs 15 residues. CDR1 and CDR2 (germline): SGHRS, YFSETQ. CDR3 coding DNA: TGCGCCAGCAGCCAGACACAGGGTTTGAGGAATGAGCAGTTCTTC. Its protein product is CASSQTQGLRNEQFF.

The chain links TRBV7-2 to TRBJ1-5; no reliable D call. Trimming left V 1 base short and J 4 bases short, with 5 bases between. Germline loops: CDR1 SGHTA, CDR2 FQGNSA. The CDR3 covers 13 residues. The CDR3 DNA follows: TGTGCCAGCAGCTTAGATAGAAATCAGCCCCAGCATTTT. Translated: CASSLDRNQPQHF.

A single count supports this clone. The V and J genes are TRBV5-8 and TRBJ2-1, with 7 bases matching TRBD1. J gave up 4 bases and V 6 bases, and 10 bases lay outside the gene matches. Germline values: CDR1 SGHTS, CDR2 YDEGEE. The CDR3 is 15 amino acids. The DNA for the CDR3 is TGTGCCAGCACCACACAGGGGAGACAGTACAATGAGCAGTTCTTC. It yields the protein CASTTQGRQYNEQFF.

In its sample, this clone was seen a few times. For the CDR3, the DNA is TGTGCCAGCAGTGAAGGACGCACTATGAACACTGAAGCTTTCTTT. Translation: CASSEGRTMNTEAFF. This chain links TRBV2 with TRBJ1-1, with unresolved D. V lost 1 base and J 0 bases, leaving 9 bases between the germline ends. The CDR3 is 15 residues long. Germline assignment: CDR1 SNHLY and CDR2 FYNNEI.

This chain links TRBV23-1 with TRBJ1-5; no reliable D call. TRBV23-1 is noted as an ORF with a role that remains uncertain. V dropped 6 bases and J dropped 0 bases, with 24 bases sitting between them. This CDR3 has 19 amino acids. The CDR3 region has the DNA TGCGCCAGCAGCCACCTCGGGAGACACATCACATATAGCAATCAGCCCCAGCATTTT. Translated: CASSHLGRHITYSNQPQHF.

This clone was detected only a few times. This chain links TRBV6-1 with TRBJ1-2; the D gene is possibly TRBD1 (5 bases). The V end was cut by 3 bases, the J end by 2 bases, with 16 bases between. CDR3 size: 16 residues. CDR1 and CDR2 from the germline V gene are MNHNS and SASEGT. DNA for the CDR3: TGTGCCAGCAGTGAGCGCCAGGGCAGGAGCAACTATGGCTACACCTTC. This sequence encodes CASSERQGRSNYGYTF.

The CDR3 sequence: CASSIGAGEGYGYTF. CDR3 sequence (DNA): TGTGCCAGTAGTATAGGCGCAGGGGAGGGGTATGGCTACACCTTC. The gene calls are TRBV19 and TRBJ1-2, with D perhaps TRBD1 (6 bases). Trimming pared 1 base from V and 5 bases from J, leaving 14 bases between. The V gene's germline CDR1 is LNHDA and CDR2 SQIVND (reference sequence). The CDR3 loop spans 15 amino acids.